This T cell receptor (beta chain) emerged from a study of blood T cell repertoires in COVID-19. Across the whole study: The study drew acute and convalescent COVID-19 samples from the United States, Italy and Spain. T cells, B-cell-depleted T cells, or PBMCs supplied cDNA or gDNA.

Per the authors' pipeline: Researchers report that nucleated cell counts were estimated from reference gene primer amplification. TCRdb's copy holds only in-frame clones and misses some; the assay was immunoSEQ multiplex PCR. V and J calls and clone size follow that table, whereas D and trimming were derived from the DNA. The data contain 70,000 or so clones, approximately 89% of them singletons. Germline V gene data show CDR1 as MNHNY and CDR2 as SVGAGI (reference sequence). The V and J ends lost 4 bases and 3 bases respectively, with 19 bases between them. The length of the CDR3 is 16 residues. The rearrangement joins TRBV6-6 to TRBJ2-7, with D possibly TRBD1 on 6 matching bases. Input material: peripheral blood. The sequence derives from an older woman with acute or convalescent COVID-19. CDR3 sequence: CASSSTPGTRDYEQYF. Here the CDR3 DNA reads TGTGCCAGCAGTTCTACGCCCGGGACAAGAGACTACGAGCAGTACTTC.